Shown below are 3 T cell receptor beta chains from a single sample sequenced in a study of T cell repertoires in cytomegalovirus infection. From the reads, TCRdb called clonotypes with MiXCR, one entry per CDR3 protein. The table has some 800,000 distinct CDR3 sequences, 25% to 30% seen once; the top ten hold approximately 14%. These receptors are not linked to any known antigen. Material: cultured CD8+ T cells from PBMCs, obtained from culture after CMV antigen stimulation. These TCRs come from a human donor in good health (CMV status not recorded). Some clones in this sample may be carry-over from other donors' samples.

This clonotype was observed a handful of times. Here the CDR3 reads CASSGRDNEQFF. CDR3 nucleotides: TGCGCCAGCAGCGGCAGGGACAATGAGCAGTTCTTC. V is TRBV4-1 and J is TRBJ2-1; D is perhaps TRBD1 (5 bases). Germline assignment: CDR1 MGHRA and CDR2 YSYEKL. The V end lost 5 bases, the J end lost 5 bases, and 7 bases lay between the germline ends. The CDR3 loop spans 12 amino acids.

J is TRBJ2-5 and V is TRBV5-4, with D unclear. CDR1 SGHNT and CDR2 YYREEE come from the germline V gene (reference sequence). Between the trimmed V and J ends, which lost 2 bases and 5 bases, there was a span of 10 bases. This CDR3 is built from 13 residues. The CDR3 DNA follows: TGTGCCAGCAGCTTTAGAGGCGCGGAGACCCAGTACTTC. Its translation: CASSFRGAETQYF. Full variable domain (outside the CDR3, taken from reference TRBV5-4 and TRBJ2-5): ETGVTQSPTHLIKTRGQQVTLRCSSQSGHNTVSWYQQALGQGPQFIFQYYREEENGRGNFPPRFSGLQFPNYSSELNVNALELDDSALYLCASSFRGAETQYFGPGTRLLVL.

Notes on this clonotype: Since a much larger clone is just one base distant, this may be a read error. The chain has TRBV12-3 or TRBV12-4 and TRBJ2-2, with TRBD2 identical over 9 bases. The CDR3 length is 17 residues. CDR3 in DNA: TGTGCCAGCAGCCCCGCACCCGGGCGGGGGGGTGCCGGGGTGCTGTTTTTT. It translates to CASSPAPGRGGAGVLFF.